A selection of T cell receptor beta chains follows, all from one sample in a study of T-cell reconstitution after alpha-beta-depleted transplantation in children. In TCRdb, the PCR reads were re-called with MiXCR into one record per CDR3 protein. The sample holds approximately 490,000 distinct CDR3 sequences, about 10% seen once. This material consisted of PBMCs, taken before TCRalphabeta/CD19-depleted stem cell transplant. Receptors were obtained from a child aged 2 to 10 with inherited bone marrow failure, due to receive a stem cell transplant. Each CDR3 is given without its conserved first and last residue. The size field is filled for only some rows; it gives once, few, many or a size class.

clone_size	j_call	v_call	cdr3_aa
NA	TRBJ1-1	TRBV20-1	SASRQGVPEAF
many	TRBJ2-1	TRBV5-1	ASKGETSGRQSSYNEQF
NA	TRBJ1-4	TRBV5-1	ASSPGTGDEKQF
many	TRBJ2-1	TRBV6-5	ASSYKGGRAHNEQF
many	TRBJ1-2	TRBV5-1	ASSLEGMNGYT
many	TRBJ2-5	TRBV7-2	ASSVGGAQETQY
many	TRBJ2-1	TRBV20-1	SARAGLAGVIHEQF
NA	TRBJ2-5	TRBV11-3	ASSSDQQETQY
many	TRBJ1-5	TRBV12-3/TRBV12-4	ASSRPPDQPQH
many	TRBJ1-1	TRBV7-9	ASSLTTGITEAF